The 4 T cell receptor beta chains listed next were all sequenced from one sample in a study of shared clonotypes between healthy human individuals. The protocol was immunoSEQ multiplex PCR, while the TCRdb copy is restricted to in-frame clones and leaves out a portion. The sample consists of under 1,100,000 clones, approximately 68% of them appearing once. The material sequenced was memory CD4+ T cells sorted from blood. The subset is: CD45RA-negative fraction. The receptor set was obtained from a man aged 18 to 29 in good health.

This sequence joins TRBV10-3 and TRBJ1-3; D ambiguous. V gave up 4 bases and J gave up 8 bases, with 12 bases separating them. This CDR3 region has 13 residues. Germline V lookup: CDR1 ENHRY, CDR2 SYGVKD. CDR3 in DNA: TGTGCCATCAGTGCTCTCAGCCCGGACACCATATATTTT. Translated, it gives CAISALSPDTIYF.

This clone showed up just a few times. The V and J genes are TRBV28 and TRBJ1-2, with 10 bases fitting TRBD1. Per germline, CDR1 MDHEN and CDR2 SYDVKM. Trimming cost V 6 bases and J 3 bases; bases outside gene matches: 7. The CDR3 runs 15 residues. CDR3 sequence reads: CASRPGTGEHYGYTF. CDR3 sequence (DNA): TGTGCCAGCAGGCCCGGGACAGGGGAACACTATGGCTACACCTTC.

The CDR3 bases are TGTGCCAGCAGCCCCTGGGGCCGGGACAACACTGAAGCTTTCTTT. It codes for CASSPWGRDNTEAFF. The gene calls are TRBV7-9 and TRBJ1-1; weak D call: TRBD1 (5 bases). The CDR3 is made up of 15 amino acids. Per the germline V gene, CDR1 is SEHNR and CDR2 is FQNEAQ (reference sequence). V was pared by 5 bases and J by 2 bases, with 15 bases between.

The rearrangement links TRBV2 to TRBJ2-7; D remains unclear. Per the germline V gene, CDR1 is SNHLY and CDR2 is FYNNEI. The CDR3 is made up of 11 amino acids. Trimming stripped 4 bases from V and 3 bases from J, with 4 bases between. The CDR3 reads CASSVHYEQYF. CDR3 DNA sequence: TGTGCCAGCAGTGTACACTACGAGCAGTACTTC.